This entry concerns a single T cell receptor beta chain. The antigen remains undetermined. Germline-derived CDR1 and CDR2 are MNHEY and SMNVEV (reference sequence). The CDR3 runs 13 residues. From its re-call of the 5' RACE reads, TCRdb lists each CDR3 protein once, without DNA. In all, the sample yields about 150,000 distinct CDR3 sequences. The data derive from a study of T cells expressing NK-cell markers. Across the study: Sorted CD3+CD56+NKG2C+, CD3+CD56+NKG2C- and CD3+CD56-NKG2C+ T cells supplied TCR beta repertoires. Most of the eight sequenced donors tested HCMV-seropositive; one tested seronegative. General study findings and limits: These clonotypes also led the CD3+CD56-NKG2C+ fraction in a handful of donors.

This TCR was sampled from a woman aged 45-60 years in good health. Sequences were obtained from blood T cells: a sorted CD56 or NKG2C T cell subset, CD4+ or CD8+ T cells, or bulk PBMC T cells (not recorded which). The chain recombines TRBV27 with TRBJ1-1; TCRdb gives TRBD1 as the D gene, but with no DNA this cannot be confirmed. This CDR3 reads CASGLQGNTEAFF.